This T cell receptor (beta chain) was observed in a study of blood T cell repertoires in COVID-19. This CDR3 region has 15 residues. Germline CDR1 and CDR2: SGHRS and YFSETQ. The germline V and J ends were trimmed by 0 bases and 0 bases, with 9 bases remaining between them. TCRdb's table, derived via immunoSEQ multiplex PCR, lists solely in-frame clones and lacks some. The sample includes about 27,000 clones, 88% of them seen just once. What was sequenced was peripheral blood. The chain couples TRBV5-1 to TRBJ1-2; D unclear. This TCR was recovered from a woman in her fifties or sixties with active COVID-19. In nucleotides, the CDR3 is TGCGCCAGCAGCTTGGAGTGGGCATCTAACTATGGCTACACCTTC. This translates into CASSLEWASNYGYTF. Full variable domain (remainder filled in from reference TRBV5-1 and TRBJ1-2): KAGVTQTPRYLIKTRGQQVTLSCSPISGHRSVSWYQQTPGQGLQFLFEYFSETQRNKGNFPGRFSGRQFSNSRSEMNVSTLELGDSALYLCASSLEWASNYGYTFGSGTRLTVV.